This TCR beta chain was recovered during a study of OX40 agonist ivuxolimab in advanced cancers. The CDR3 is made up of 15 amino acids. The ends lost 7 bases at V and 4 bases at J; junction bases unmatched: 13. Germline V gene lookup returns CDR1 MNHNY and CDR2 SVGAGI (reference sequence). Data came from immunoSEQ multiplex PCR; TCRdb stores just in-frame clones and leaves some out. The sample records under 40,000 clones, roughly 90% being singletons. Specimen: CD4+ or CD8+ T cells sorted from blood, collected in a trial of the OX40 agonist ivuxolimab. The chain recombines TRBV6-6 with TRBJ2-7; 7 bases agree with TRBD2. This sequence was found in an adult with an advanced solid tumor such as melanoma, head and neck, liver or kidney cancer. The CDR3 loop is CASTPGAGRGYEQYF. CDR3 bases: TGTGCCAGCACCCCCGGGGCGGGGCGGGGGTACGAGCAGTACTTC.